A selection of T cell receptor beta chains follows, all from one sample in a study of technical replicates of blood from four donors. Profiled with immunoSEQ multiplex PCR; TCRdb holds only in-frame clones, not every one. Of around 70,000 clones listed, 90% to 95% are singletons. Input material: T cells isolated from PBMCs. All receptors derive from a human donor in good health. The CDR3 runs from the conserved cysteine through the conserved F or W. D genes are given only for firm matches. Only part of the rows carry a size: once, few, many, or a class if the clone is expanded.

NA TRBJ2-7 TRBV29-1 TRBD2 CSGTSGISYEQYF TGCAGCGGGACTAGCGGGATCTCCTACGAGCAGTACTTC
NA TRBJ2-1 TRBV5-1 TRBD2 CASSTGTSGSHNEQFF TGCGCCAGCAGCACTGGGACTAGCGGGAGCCACAATGAGCAGTTCTTC
NA TRBJ1-2 TRBV18 NA CASSPERGGYTF TGTGCCAGCTCACCGGAAAGGGGAGGCTACACCTTC
once TRBJ2-7 TRBV28 TRBD2 CASSFLAGSSYEQYF TGTGCCAGCAGTTTCCTAGCGGGAAGCTCCTACGAGCAGTACTTC
NA TRBJ1-1 TRBV11-1 TRBD1 CASRSDRGLTEAFF TGTGCCAGCAGATCGGACAGGGGGCTTACTGAAGCTTTCTTT
NA TRBJ2-1 TRBV11-3 NA CASSPSGGGGSDEQFF TGTGCCAGCAGCCCCTCGGGTGGGGGAGGTAGCGATGAGCAGTTCTTC
NA TRBJ1-1 TRBV28 TRBD1 CASSKQGYTEAFF TGTGCCAGCAGTAAACAGGGGTACACTGAAGCTTTCTTT
NA TRBJ1-2 TRBV28 NA CASSASLVYGYTF TGTGCCAGCAGCGCCAGTCTTGTTTATGGCTACACCTTC
NA TRBJ2-7 TRBV21-1 NA CASSKQQGDYEQYF TGTGCCAGCAGCAAGCAACAGGGGGACTACGAGCAGTACTTC
NA TRBJ2-7 TRBV5-4 NA CASSLLPRSGEQYF TGTGCCAGCAGCTTGCTTCCTAGGTCCGGAGAGCAGTACTTC
NA TRBJ1-1 TRBV7-6 TRBD1 CASSLGAGGAAEAFF TGTGCCAGCAGCTTAGGGGCAGGGGGCGCGGCTGAAGCTTTCTTT
NA TRBJ2-2 TRBV7-3 NA CASSLMHGGAGELFF TGTGCCAGCAGCTTAATGCATGGAGGGGCCGGGGAGCTGTTTTTT
NA TRBJ2-7 TRBV7-7 TRBD1 CASSPDRGFEQYF TGTGCCAGCAGCCCCGACAGGGGGTTCGAGCAGTACTTC
NA TRBJ1-2 TRBV4-1 NA CASSQDLGAQGYTF TGCGCCAGCAGCCAAGATCTAGGGGCGCAGGGCTACACCTTC
NA TRBJ2-7 TRBV18 TRBD2 CASSPRLAGLNEQYF TGTGCCAGCTCTCCCCGACTAGCGGGACTCAACGAGCAGTACTTC
NA TRBJ2-7 TRBV6-5 TRBD1 CASSRPGQAVNEQYF TGTGCCAGCAGCCGACCCGGACAGGCTGTCAACGAGCAGTACTTC
NA TRBJ1-2 TRBV10-3 NA CAISESDSSGGYTF TGTGCCATCAGTGAGTCGGACAGTTCTGGCGGCTACACCTTC
NA TRBJ2-3 TRBV21-1 NA CASSKDDRDHTDTQYF TGTGCCAGCAGCAAAGACGACAGGGACCACACAGATACGCAGTATTTT
NA TRBJ1-1 TRBV19 TRBD1 CASSARTGRHTEAFF TGTGCCAGTAGTGCCCGGACAGGGAGGCACACTGAAGCTTTCTTT
NA TRBJ2-3 TRBV29-1 TRBD2 CSVRTSGSTDTQYF TGCAGCGTGAGGACTAGCGGGAGCACAGATACGCAGTATTTT
NA TRBJ2-3 TRBV6-1 TRBD1 CASSVTGGDTDTQYF TGTGCCAGCAGCGTGACAGGGGGGGACACAGATACGCAGTATTTT
NA TRBJ2-3 TRBV27 NA CASSFQSGTDTQYF TGTGCCAGCAGTTTTCAGTCTGGCACAGATACGCAGTATTTT
NA TRBJ2-7 TRBV29-1 NA CSPSPRPRQYF TGCAGCCCATCCCCTAGACCGAGGCAGTACTTC
NA TRBJ2-7 TRBV6-5 TRBD2 CASSYASGSNEQYF TGTGCCAGCAGTTACGCTAGCGGGAGTAACGAGCAGTACTTC
NA TRBJ2-3 TRBV5-6 NA CASSQGLDTQYF TGTGCCAGCAGCCAGGGGTTAGATACGCAGTATTTT
NA TRBJ2-7 TRBV28 TRBD1 CASSSGDRPYEQYF TGTGCCAGCAGTTCAGGGGACAGGCCCTACGAGCAGTACTTC
few TRBJ1-1 TRBV10-3 NA CAISKGGGNTEAFF TGTGCCATCAGTAAGGGAGGAGGAAACACTGAAGCTTTCTTT
NA TRBJ1-6 TRBV25-1 NA CASSEWGQGNSPLHF TGTGCCAGCAGTGAATGGGGGCAGGGCAATTCACCCCTCCACTTT
NA TRBJ1-5 TRBV5-6 NA CASSLGGGNQPQHF TGTGCCAGCAGCTTGGGGGGGGGTAATCAGCCCCAGCATTTT
NA TRBJ2-7 TRBV2 NA CASMTGFTNEQYF TGTGCCAGCATGACGGGGTTTACGAACGAGCAGTACTTC
once TRBJ1-2 TRBV11-2 NA CASSLGGNYGYTF TGTGCCAGCAGCTTAGGAGGTAACTATGGCTACACCTTC
once TRBJ2-1 TRBV30 NA CAWSSPNSYNEQFF TGTGCCTGGAGTAGCCCAAACTCCTACAATGAGCAGTTCTTC
NA TRBJ2-5 TRBV6-1 NA CASSEWGGNRETQYF TGTGCCAGCAGTGAATGGGGCGGAAACAGGGAGACCCAGTACTTC
NA TRBJ2-5 TRBV5-4 NA CASSITGSPQETQYF TGTGCCAGCAGCATTACCGGGAGCCCTCAAGAGACCCAGTACTTC
NA TRBJ1-1 TRBV2 TRBD1 CASRLDRGGKAFF TGTGCCAGCAGACTCGACAGGGGAGGTAAAGCTTTCTTT
NA TRBJ1-1 TRBV9 NA CASSGGGGTEAFF TGTGCCAGCAGCGGAGGAGGAGGTACTGAAGCTTTCTTT
NA TRBJ1-3 TRBV18 TRBD1 CASSPEQGFSGNTIYF TGTGCCAGCTCACCGGAACAGGGGTTCTCTGGAAACACCATATATTTT
NA TRBJ2-7 TRBV9 NA CASSVAIRDYEQYF TGTGCCAGCAGCGTAGCTATCAGGGACTACGAGCAGTACTTC
NA TRBJ1-1 TRBV21-1 NA CASSNVSGPMNTEAFF TGTGCCAGCAGCAATGTGTCAGGCCCCATGAACACTGAAGCTTTCTTT
NA TRBJ2-7 TRBV6-5 NA CASSYSIRYYEQYF TGTGCCAGCAGTTACTCGATTCGGTACTACGAGCAGTACTTC
NA TRBJ1-4 TRBV6-1 TRBD1 CASTHRGQNEKLFF TGTGCCAGCACCCACAGGGGACAGAATGAAAAACTGTTTTTT
NA TRBJ1-4 TRBV5-5 TRBD1 CASSYETGANEKLFF TGTGCCAGCAGCTACGAGACAGGGGCTAATGAAAAACTGTTTTTT
NA TRBJ2-5 TRBV7-7 NA CASSPLGLEQETQYF TGTGCTAGCAGCCCTCTGGGACTGGAACAAGAGACCCAGTACTTC
once TRBJ2-7 TRBV5-6 NA CASSWATGPSYEQYF TGTGCCAGCAGCTGGGCGACAGGTCCATCCTACGAGCAGTACTTC
NA TRBJ2-3 TRBV6-5 TRBD1 CASSSDRANTQYF TGTGCCAGCAGTTCCGACAGGGCGAATACGCAGTATTTT
few TRBJ2-7 TRBV2 NA CASSESGSIAYEQYF TGTGCCAGCAGCGAGAGCGGCTCAATAGCCTACGAGCAGTACTTC
NA TRBJ2-7 TRBV5-1 NA CASSLAWGHEQYF TGCGCCAGCAGCTTGGCCTGGGGGCACGAGCAGTACTTC
once TRBJ2-1 TRBV18 TRBD2 CASSPPSGAYNEQFF TGTGCCAGCTCACCCCCTAGCGGGGCCTACAATGAGCAGTTCTTC
once TRBJ2-7 TRBV11-1 TRBD1 CASSLGQGLGEQYF TGTGCCAGCAGCCTGGGACAGGGCTTAGGCGAGCAGTACTTC
few TRBJ1-1 TRBV7-9 NA CASSSDGQDTEAFF TGTGCCAGCAGCTCCGACGGCCAGGACACTGAAGCTTTCTTT